This T cell receptor (beta chain) stems from a study of cytomegalovirus exposure and HLA in healthy donors. Study-wide results and caveats: In vitro confirmation showed three CMV-associated chains to be CMV antigen specific. A later examination showed that TCR association rates differed by HLA locus, with DRB1 most and HLA-C fewest.

All donors participated as healthy donors of bone marrow. The PCR used 60 Vbeta and 13 Jbeta primers. The data were produced by immunoSEQ multiplex PCR, yet TCRdb's version contains in-frame clones alone and is incomplete. This table holds roughly 160,000 clones, around 64% found once. Turning to this clone: Its antigen is as yet unknown.

Germline-derived CDR1 and CDR2 are LGHNA and YSLEER. This CDR3 contains 17 residues. The specimen sequenced was PBMCs. The origin of this receptor is a woman in her twenties or thirties in good health and CMV-seronegative. The V and J genes are TRBV4-3 and TRBJ2-5; 16 bases line up with TRBD2. The end of the DNA fits TRBJ2-7 better, so the J call may be wrong. The DNA for the CDR3 is TGCGCCAGCAGCCAGGAGGGACTAGCGGGAGGGCCCTACGAGCAGTACTTC. This codes for CASSQEGLAGGPYEQYF.